This TCR beta chain was profiled in a study of T cells after yellow fever vaccination (dated by TCRdb to the late 2010s). For context, the study as a whole: Libraries from fractions with low cell numbers were prepared with the SMART-Seq v4 Ultra Low Input RNA kit. To follow T-cell clones before and after both primary and booster YFV17D yellow fever vaccination, bulk TCR alpha and beta repertoires underwent longitudinal sequencing. Two healthy male donors, one aged 18 to 30 and one aged 30 to 40 years, made up the cohort. Blood samples were taken at several timepoints before and after primary and secondary immunization, and bulk PBMC replicates and cell subsets were isolated. General findings and caveats noted by the study authors: Most clones expanded after primary vaccination (around 97% of CD4 and 88% of CD8) were re-detected after the booster, suggesting that broad memory maintenance occurred. A small fraction of clonotypes appeared in both the CD4 and CD8 compartments, likely as a result of convergent recombination. Only two donors were included in the study, so the extent to which the findings can be generalized is limited. Compared with the primary T-cell response, the secondary T-cell response was weaker but faster, peaking on day 5 rather than day 15. Computational filtering was required because FACS-sorted repertoires could contain abundant contaminating clonotypes from the bulk population.

TCR cDNA was synthesized by 5'RACE template switching, through which a universal primer site and unique molecular identifiers were introduced. Priming for cDNA synthesis came from both the TCR alpha and TCR beta constant segments. Libraries were amplified in two PCR steps, with sample barcodes and sequencing adapters added in the second step. Sequencing of the libraries was done on either Illumina HiSeq 2500 (2x100 bp) or NovaSeq (2x150 bp). The published analysis was carried out like this. MIGEC was used to demultiplex reads and collapse the reads into UMI consensus sequences, and MiXCR was used for V(D)J alignment. Vaccine-responding clonotypes were defined with edgeR using replicate PBMC samples, requiring FDR below 0.01 and a log2 fold change above 5 up to day 15. Each bulk clonotype was labeled CD4 or CD8 based on which sequenced repertoire, CD4 or CD8, contained the clonotype at higher abundance. TCRdb handled the public reads itself, with Q25 trimming in fastp and clone calling in MiXCR, and kept productive beta chains. A single entry per CDR3 protein holds the most common genes and DNA from its merged rows. TCRdb's processing, not the study's, gives the V and J calls here. The sample data list approximately 600,000 distinct CDR3 sequences, and more than 9% of these were observed just once. 14% to 15% of the sample is in the top ten clones.

Ends trimmed: V by 7 bases, J by 5 bases; bases unmatched to a gene: 5. The CDR3 contains 13 residues, cysteine and phenylalanine counted. CDR3 DNA only is kept here, 39 bases in frame from base 1. In the germline V gene (reference sequence), CDR1 corresponds to MNHNY and CDR2 to SVGAGI. The treatment or condition tag for this specimen amounts to: live attenuated yellow fever vaccine strain. At each blood-draw timepoint, two biological replicates of bulk PBMCs were collected. A standard Ficoll-Paque protocol was used to isolate PBMCs from peripheral blood. TriZol was used to extract RNA from bulk PBMCs, from CD4 and CD8 fractions, and from dextramer-positive and dextramer-negative fractions. This clonotype was counted only a few times. Its cognate antigen has yet to be identified. Base quality data are lacking; no much larger clone is found one base away.

The origin of this receptor is a man aged 25-45 years who received the YFV17D yellow fever vaccine. The chain joins TRBV6-6 to TRBJ2-1, with 7 bases aligning to TRBD2. Here the sequenced sample was PBMCs, taken on the day of the yellow fever booster vaccination. The CDR3 region has the sequence CASTGDYDNEQFF. The DNA sequence follows: TGTGCCAGCACCGGGGACTACGACAATGAGCAGTTCTTC.